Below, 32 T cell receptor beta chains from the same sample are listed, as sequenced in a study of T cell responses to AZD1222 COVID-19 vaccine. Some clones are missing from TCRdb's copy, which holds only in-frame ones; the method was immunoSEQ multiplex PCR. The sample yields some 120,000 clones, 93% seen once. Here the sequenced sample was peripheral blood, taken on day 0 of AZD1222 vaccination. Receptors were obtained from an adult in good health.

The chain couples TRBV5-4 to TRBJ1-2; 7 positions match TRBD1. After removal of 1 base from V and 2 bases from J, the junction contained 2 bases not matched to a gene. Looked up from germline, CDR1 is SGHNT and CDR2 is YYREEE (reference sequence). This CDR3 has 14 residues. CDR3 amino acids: CASSLKTGNYGYTF. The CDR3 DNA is TGTGCCAGCAGCTTGAAGACAGGGAACTATGGCTACACCTTC.

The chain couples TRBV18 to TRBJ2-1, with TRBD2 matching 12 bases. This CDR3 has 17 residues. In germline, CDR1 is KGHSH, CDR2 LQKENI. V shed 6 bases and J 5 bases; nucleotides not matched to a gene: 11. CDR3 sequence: CASSIGTSGSTHNEQFF. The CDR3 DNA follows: TGTGCCAGCTCGATTGGGACTAGCGGGTCCACCCACAATGAGCAGTTCTTC.

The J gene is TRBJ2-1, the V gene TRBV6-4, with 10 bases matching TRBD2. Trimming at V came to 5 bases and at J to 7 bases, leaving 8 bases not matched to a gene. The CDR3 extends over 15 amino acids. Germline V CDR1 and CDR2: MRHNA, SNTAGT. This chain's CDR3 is CASSPQAGGVNEQFF. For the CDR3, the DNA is TGTGCCAGCAGTCCTCAAGCGGGAGGGGTAAATGAGCAGTTCTTC.

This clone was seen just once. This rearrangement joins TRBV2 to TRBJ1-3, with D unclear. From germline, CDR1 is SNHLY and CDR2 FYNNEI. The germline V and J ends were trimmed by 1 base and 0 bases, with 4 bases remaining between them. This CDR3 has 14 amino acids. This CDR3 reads CASSEVDSGNTIYF. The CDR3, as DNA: TGTGCCAGCAGTGAAGTGGACTCTGGAAACACCATATATTTT. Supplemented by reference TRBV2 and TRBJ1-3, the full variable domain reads EPEVTQTPSHQVTQMGQEVILRCVPISNHLYFYWYRQILGQKVEFLVSFYNNEISEKSEIFDDQFSVERPDGSNFTLKIRSTKLEDSAMYFCASSEVDSGNTIYFGEGSWLTVV.

The CDR3 sequence: CASRPSVSQETQYF. The CDR3, as DNA: TGTGCCAGCAGGCCTAGCGTGAGCCAAGAGACCCAGTACTTC. This chain uses TRBV6-5 with TRBJ2-5; tentatively, D is TRBD2 (6 bases). The V and J ends lost 6 bases and 1 base respectively, with 12 bases between them. The CDR3 consists of 14 residues. The germline V gene encodes CDR1 MNHEY and CDR2 SVGAGI.

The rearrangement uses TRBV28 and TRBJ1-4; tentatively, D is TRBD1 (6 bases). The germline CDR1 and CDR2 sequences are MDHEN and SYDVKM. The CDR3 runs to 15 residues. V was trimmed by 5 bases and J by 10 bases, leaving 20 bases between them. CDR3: CASSQVVRDIGKLFF. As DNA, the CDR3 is TGTGCCAGCAGTCAAGTAGTCCGGGACATTGGAAAACTGTTTTTT.

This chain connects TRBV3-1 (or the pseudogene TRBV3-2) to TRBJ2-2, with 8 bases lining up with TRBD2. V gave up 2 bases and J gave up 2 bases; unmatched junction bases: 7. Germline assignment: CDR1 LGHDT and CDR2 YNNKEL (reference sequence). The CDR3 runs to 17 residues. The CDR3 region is CASSQFVGRANTGELFF. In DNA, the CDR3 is TGTGCCAGCAGCCAATTCGTCGGGAGGGCCAACACCGGGGAGCTGTTTTTT.

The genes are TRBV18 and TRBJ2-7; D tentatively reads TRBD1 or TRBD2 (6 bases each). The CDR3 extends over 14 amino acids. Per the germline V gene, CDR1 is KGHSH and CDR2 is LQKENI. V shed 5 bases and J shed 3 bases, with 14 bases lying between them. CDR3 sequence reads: CASSAGHSYYEQYF. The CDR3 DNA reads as TGTGCCAGCTCAGCGGGACACTCTTACTACGAGCAGTACTTC.

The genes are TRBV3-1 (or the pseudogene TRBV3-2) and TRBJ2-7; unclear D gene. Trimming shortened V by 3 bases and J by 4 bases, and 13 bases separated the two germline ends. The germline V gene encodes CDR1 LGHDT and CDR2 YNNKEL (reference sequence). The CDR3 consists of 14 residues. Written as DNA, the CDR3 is TGTGCCAGCAGCCAGCGAGCTGTAGAGTACGAGCAGTACTTC. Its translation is CASSQRAVEYEQYF.

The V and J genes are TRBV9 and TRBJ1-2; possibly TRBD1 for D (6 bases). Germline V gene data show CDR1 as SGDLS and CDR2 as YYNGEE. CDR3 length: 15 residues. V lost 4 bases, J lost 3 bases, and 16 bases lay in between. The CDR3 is CASSRLYRVDYGYTF. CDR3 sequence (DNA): TGTGCCAGCAGCAGACTTTACAGGGTCGACTATGGCTACACCTTC.

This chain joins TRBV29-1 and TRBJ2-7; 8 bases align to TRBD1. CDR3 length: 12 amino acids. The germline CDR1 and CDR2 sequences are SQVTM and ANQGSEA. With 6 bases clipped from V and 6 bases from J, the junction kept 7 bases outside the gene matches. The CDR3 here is CSVRTGQGEQYF. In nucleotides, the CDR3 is TGCAGCGTCCGGACAGGGCAGGGCGAGCAGTACTTC.

The CDR3 nucleotides are TGTGCCAGCAGTTACGATAGAGGGCAGGGTCCTCAGCCCCAGCATTTT. Translating gives CASSYDRGQGPQPQHF. This sequence joins TRBV6-2 or TRBV6-3 and TRBJ1-5; weak D call: TRBD1 (5 bases). CDR1 MNHEY and CDR2 SVGEGT come from the germline V gene. This CDR3 has 16 residues. The V gene lost 2 bases and the J gene lost 6 bases, with 17 bases spanning the gap.

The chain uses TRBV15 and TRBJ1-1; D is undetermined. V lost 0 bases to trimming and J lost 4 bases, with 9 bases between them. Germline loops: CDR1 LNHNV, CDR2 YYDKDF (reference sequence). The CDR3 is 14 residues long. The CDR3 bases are TGTGCCACCAGCAGAGAAGGGAGGAGCACTGAAGCTTTCTTT. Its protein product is CATSREGRSTEAFF.

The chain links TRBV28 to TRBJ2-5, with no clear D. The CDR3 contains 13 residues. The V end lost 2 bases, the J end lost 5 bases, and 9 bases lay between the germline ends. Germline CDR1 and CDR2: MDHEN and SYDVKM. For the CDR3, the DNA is TGTGCCAGCAGTTTAAGGAACGTCGAGACCCAGTACTTC. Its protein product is CASSLRNVETQYF.

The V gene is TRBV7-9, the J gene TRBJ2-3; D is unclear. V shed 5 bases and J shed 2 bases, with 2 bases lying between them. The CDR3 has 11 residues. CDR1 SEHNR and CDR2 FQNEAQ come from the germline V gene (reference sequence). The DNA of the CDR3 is TGTGCCAGCAGCCCCACAGATACGCAGTATTTT. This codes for CASSPTDTQYF.

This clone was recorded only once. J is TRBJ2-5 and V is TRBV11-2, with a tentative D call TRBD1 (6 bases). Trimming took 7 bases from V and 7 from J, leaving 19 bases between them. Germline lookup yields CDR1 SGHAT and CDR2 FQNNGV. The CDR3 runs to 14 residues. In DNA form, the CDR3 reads TGTGCCAGCACTCCCTGGGGGCCCTTGGGGACCCAGTACTTC. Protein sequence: CASTPWGPLGTQYF.

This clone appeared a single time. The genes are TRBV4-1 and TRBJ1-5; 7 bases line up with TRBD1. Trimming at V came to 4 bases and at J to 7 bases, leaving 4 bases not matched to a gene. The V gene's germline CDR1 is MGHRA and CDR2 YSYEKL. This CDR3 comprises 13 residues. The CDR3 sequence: CASSLWDRQPQHF. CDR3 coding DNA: TGCGCCAGCAGCCTTTGGGACAGACAGCCCCAGCATTTT.

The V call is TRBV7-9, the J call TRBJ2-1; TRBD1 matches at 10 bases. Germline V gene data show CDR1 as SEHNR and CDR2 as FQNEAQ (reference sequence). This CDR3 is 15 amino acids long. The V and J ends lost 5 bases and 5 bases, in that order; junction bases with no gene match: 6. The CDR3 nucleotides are TGTGCCAGCAGCCCCGGGGACAGGGGTCACAATGAGCAGTTCTTC. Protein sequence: CASSPGDRGHNEQFF.

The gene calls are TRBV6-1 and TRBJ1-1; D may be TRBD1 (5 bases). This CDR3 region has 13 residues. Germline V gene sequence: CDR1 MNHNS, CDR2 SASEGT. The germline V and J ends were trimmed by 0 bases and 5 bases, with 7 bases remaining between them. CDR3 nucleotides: TGTGCCAGCAGTGAAGCGCGGGGGACTGAAGCTTTCTTT. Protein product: CASSEARGTEAFF.

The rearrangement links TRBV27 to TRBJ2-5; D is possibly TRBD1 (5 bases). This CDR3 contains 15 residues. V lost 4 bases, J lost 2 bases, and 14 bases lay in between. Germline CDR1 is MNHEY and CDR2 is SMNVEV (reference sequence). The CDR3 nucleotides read TGTGCCAGCAGTTCCCACCGGACACGGCAAGAGACCCAGTACTTC. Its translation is CASSSHRTRQETQYF.

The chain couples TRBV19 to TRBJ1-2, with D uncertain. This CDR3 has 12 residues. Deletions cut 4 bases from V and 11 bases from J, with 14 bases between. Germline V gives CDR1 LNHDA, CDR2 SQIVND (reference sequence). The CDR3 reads CASSTPPGRYTF. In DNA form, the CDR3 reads TGTGCCAGTAGTACCCCCCCCGGGCGGTACACCTTC.

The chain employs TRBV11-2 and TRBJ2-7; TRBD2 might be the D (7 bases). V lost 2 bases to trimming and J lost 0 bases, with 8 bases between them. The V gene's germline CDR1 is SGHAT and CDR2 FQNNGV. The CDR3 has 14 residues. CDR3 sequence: CASSLRGGSYEQYF. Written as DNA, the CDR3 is TGTGCCAGCAGCTTAAGGGGGGGCTCCTACGAGCAGTACTTC.

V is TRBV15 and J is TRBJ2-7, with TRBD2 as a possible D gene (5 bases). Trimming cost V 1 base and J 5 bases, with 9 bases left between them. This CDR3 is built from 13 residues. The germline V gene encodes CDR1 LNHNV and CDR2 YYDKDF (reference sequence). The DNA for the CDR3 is TGTGCCACCAGCAGAGTACGGGGTGACGAGCAGTACTTC. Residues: CATSRVRGDEQYF.

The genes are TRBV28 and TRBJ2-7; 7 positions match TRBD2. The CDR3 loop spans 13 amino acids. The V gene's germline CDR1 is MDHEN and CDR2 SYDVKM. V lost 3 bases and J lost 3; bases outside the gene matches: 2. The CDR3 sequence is CASSFQRDYEQYF. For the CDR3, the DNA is TGTGCCAGCAGTTTCCAGCGGGACTACGAGCAGTACTTC.

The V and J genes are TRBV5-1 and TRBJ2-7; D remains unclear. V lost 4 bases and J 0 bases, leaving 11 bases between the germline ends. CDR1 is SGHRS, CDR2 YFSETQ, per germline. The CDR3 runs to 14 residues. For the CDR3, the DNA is TGCGCCAGCAGCGAGTCGCCCAGCTCCTACGAGCAGTACTTC. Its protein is CASSESPSSYEQYF.

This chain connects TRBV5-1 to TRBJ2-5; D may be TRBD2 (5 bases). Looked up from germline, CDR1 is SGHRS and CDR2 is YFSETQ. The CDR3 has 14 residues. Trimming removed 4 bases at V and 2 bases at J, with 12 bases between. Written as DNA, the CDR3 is TGCGCCAGCAGCGGATCTAGCTTTCAAGAGACCCAGTACTTC. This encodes CASSGSSFQETQYF.

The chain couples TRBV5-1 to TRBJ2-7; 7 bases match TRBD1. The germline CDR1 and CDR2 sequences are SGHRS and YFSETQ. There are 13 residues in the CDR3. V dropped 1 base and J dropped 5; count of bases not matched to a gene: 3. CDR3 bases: TGCGCCAGCAGCTTGTACAGGGGCAACGAGCAGTACTTC. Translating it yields CASSLYRGNEQYF.

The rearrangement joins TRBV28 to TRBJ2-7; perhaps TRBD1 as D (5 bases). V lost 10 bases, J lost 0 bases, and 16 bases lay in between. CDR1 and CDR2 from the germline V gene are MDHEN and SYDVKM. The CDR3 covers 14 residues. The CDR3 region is CATHSRTRSYEQYF. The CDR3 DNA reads TGTGCCACCCATTCCAGGACACGCTCCTACGAGCAGTACTTC. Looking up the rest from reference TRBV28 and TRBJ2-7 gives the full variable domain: DVKVTQSSRYLVKRTGEKVFLECVQDMDHENMFWYRQDPGLGLRLIYFSYDVKMKEKGDIPEGYSVSREKKERFSLILESASTNQTSMYLCATHSRTRSYEQYFGPGTRLTVT.

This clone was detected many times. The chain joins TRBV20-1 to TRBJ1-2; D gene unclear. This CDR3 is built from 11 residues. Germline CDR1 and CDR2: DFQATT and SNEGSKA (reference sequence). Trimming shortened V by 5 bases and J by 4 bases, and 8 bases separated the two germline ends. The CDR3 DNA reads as TGCAGTGCTGCCCTGAGCTATGGCTACACCTTC. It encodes CSAALSYGYTF.

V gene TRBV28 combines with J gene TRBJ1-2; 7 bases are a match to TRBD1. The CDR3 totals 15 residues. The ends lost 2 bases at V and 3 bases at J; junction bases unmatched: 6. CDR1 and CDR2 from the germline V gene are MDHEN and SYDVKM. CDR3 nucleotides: TGTGCCAGCAGTTTAGTAGTCCAGGGGGACTATGGCTACACCTTC. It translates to CASSLVVQGDYGYTF.

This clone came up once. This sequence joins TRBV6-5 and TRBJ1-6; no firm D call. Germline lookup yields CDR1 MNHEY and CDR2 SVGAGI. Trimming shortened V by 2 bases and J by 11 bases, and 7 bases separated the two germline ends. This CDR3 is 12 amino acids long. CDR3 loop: CASSYGRTPLHF. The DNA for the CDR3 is TGTGCCAGCAGTTACGGAAGGACACCCCTCCACTTT.

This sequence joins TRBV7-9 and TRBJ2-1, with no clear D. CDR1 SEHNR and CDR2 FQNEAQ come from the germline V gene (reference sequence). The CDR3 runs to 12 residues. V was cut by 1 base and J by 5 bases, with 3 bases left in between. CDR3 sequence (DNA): TGTGCCAGCAGCTTAGAGGACAATGAGCAGTTCTTC. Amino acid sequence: CASSLEDNEQFF. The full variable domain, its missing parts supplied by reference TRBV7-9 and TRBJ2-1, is DTGVSQNPRHKITKRGQNVTFRCDPISEHNRLYWYRQTLGQGPEFLTYFQNEAQLEKSRLLSDRFSAERPKGSFSTLEIQRTEQGDSAMYLCASSLEDNEQFFGPGTRLTVL.